A single sample is the source of the 14 T cell receptor beta chains below, sequenced in a study of blood T cell repertoires in COVID-19. Sequencing was performed with immunoSEQ multiplex PCR; in TCRdb, only in-frame clones are kept and a portion is missing. Seen here are under 400,000 clones, roughly 89% observed once, and the top ten hold about 6.8%. The specimen was peripheral blood. The origin of the receptors is a man aged 18 to 29 with active or convalescent COVID-19.

This chain joins TRBV19 and TRBJ2-4; 8 bases are shared with TRBD1. The length of the CDR3 is 17 residues. Trimming cost V 10 bases and J 0 bases; bases outside gene matches: 14. The germline gives CDR1 LNHDA, CDR2 SQIVND (reference sequence). The CDR3 loop is CATASTTGGLAKNIQYF. CDR3 in DNA: TGTGCCACCGCATCGACCACAGGGGGACTAGCCAAAAACATTCAGTACTTC.

This clone was counted a single time. This chain uses TRBV28 with TRBJ1-5; the D gene is possibly TRBD1 (5 bases). Germline lookup yields CDR1 MDHEN and CDR2 SYDVKM. Trimming pared 5 bases from V and 4 bases from J, leaving 12 bases between. The CDR3 runs to 14 residues. The CDR3 DNA sequence: TGTGCCAGCAGTATTCAGGGATATAATCAGCCCCAGCATTTT. Its protein is CASSIQGYNQPQHF.

The rearrangement links TRBV6-5 to TRBJ2-7; D gene unclear. V shed 0 bases and J shed 5 bases, with 11 bases lying between them. The CDR3 has 14 residues. Germline assignment: CDR1 MNHEY and CDR2 SVGAGI. The CDR3 loop is CASSYSTLKNEQYF. The CDR3, as DNA: TGTGCCAGCAGTTACTCGACTTTAAAGAACGAGCAGTACTTC.

The chain uses TRBV25-1 and TRBJ1-1; a possible D gene is TRBD1 (5 bases). The CDR3 is 12 residues long. From germline, CDR1 is MGHDK and CDR2 SYGVNS. Trimming cost V 3 bases and J 5 bases, with 7 bases left between them. The CDR3 nucleotides read TGTGCCAGCAGTGAGGGGCTGACTGAAGCTTTCTTT. It specifies CASSEGLTEAFF.

The V and J genes are TRBV9 and TRBJ2-1, with no clear D. CDR1 and CDR2 (germline): SGDLS, YYNGEE. This CDR3 spans 15 amino acids. V shed 0 bases and J shed 5 bases, with 12 bases lying between them. This chain's CDR3 is CASSVAVPVNNEQFF. The CDR3, as DNA: TGTGCCAGCAGCGTAGCGGTACCTGTAAACAATGAGCAGTTCTTC.

Worth noting for this clone: An end of the junction differs from the germline gene, which may be a read error. This rearrangement joins TRBV7-7 to TRBJ2-7; D may be TRBD1 (6 bases). Germline V lookup: CDR1 SSHAT, CDR2 FNYEAQ (reference sequence). This CDR3 has 15 residues. The CDR3: CASSLLLGAGYEQYF. The CDR3 DNA follows: TGTGCTAGCAGCTTACTATTGGGGGCAGGATACGAGCAGTACTTC.

V and J are TRBV27 and TRBJ2-7, with 9 bases aligning to TRBD1. Germline V gives CDR1 MNHEY, CDR2 SMNVEV (reference sequence). The CDR3 runs to 14 residues. With 4 bases clipped from V and 3 bases from J, the junction kept 4 bases outside the gene matches. CDR3 sequence: CASSYRGPSYEQYF. The CDR3 DNA reads TGTGCCAGCAGTTACAGGGGGCCAAGCTACGAGCAGTACTTC.

The sample holds one count of this clone. The V and J genes are TRBV11-2 and TRBJ2-7; 9 nucleotides match TRBD2. Germline V gives CDR1 SGHAT, CDR2 FQNNGV. The CDR3 extends over 15 amino acids. V lost 5 bases and J lost 3; bases outside the gene matches: 8. In DNA, the CDR3 is TGTGCCAGCAGCCGCGTCGGGACTAGCCTCTACGAGCAGTACTTC. It codes for CASSRVGTSLYEQYF. Full variable domain (outside the CDR3, taken from reference TRBV11-2 and TRBJ2-7): EAGVAQSPRYKIIEKRQSVAFWCNPISGHATLYWYQQILGQGPKLLIQFQNNGVVDDSQLPKDRFSAERLKGVDSTLKIQPAKLEDSAVYLCASSRVGTSLYEQYFGPGTRLTVT.

The CDR3 coding sequence is TGTGCCAGCAGTTACCCCCGACAGGGGCTCATGAACACTGAAGCTTTCTTT. Translating it yields CASSYPRQGLMNTEAFF. This chain uses TRBV6-2 or TRBV6-3 with TRBJ1-1; 8 positions match TRBD1. The germline gives CDR1 MNHEY, CDR2 SVGEGT. This CDR3 spans 17 amino acids. The trim removed 2 bases at V and 0 bases at J, leaving 8 bases unmatched.

The rearrangement uses TRBV29-1 and TRBJ2-5, with 7 bases matching TRBD1. Germline lookup yields CDR1 SQVTM and CDR2 ANQGSEA. V lost 4 bases and J lost 1; bases outside the gene matches: 6. This CDR3 has 14 amino acids. The CDR3 is CSVGLTGTQETQYF. The CDR3, as DNA: TGCAGCGTTGGATTGACAGGGACCCAAGAGACCCAGTACTTC.

A word on this clone: Its ends do not fully match the called genes, so a read error is possible. This chain connects TRBV3-1 (or the pseudogene TRBV3-2) to TRBJ2-6; the D gene is possibly TRBD1 (5 bases). The germline CDR1 and CDR2 sequences are LGHDT and YNNKEL (reference sequence). This CDR3 contains 14 residues. CDR3 in DNA: TGTGCCAGCAGCCCAATAGCTGGGGCCAACGTGCTGACTTTC. Its translation: CASSPIAGANVLTF.

The V gene is TRBV7-2, the J gene TRBJ2-3; possibly TRBD2 for D (6 bases). The CDR3 is 16 amino acids. Germline V lookup: CDR1 SGHTA, CDR2 FQGNSA. Trimming shortened V by 2 bases and J by 1 base, and 13 bases separated the two germline ends. The CDR3 is CASSLLAGLGTDTQYF. In DNA, the CDR3 is TGTGCCAGCAGCTTACTCGCGGGATTAGGCACAGATACGCAGTATTTT.

A single count supports this clone. CDR3 protein: CASSLLDRGLYTGELFF. In DNA, the CDR3 is TGTGCCAGCAGCCTTCTCGACAGGGGGCTTTACACCGGGGAGCTGTTTTTT. V is TRBV4-2 and J is TRBJ2-2; the match to TRBD1 covers 10 bases. In germline, CDR1 is LGHNA, CDR2 YNFKEQ. The CDR3 totals 17 residues. V gave up 4 bases and J gave up 3 bases; unmatched junction bases: 8.

V gene TRBV28 combines with J gene TRBJ2-7; tentative D call: TRBD1 (5 bases). The CDR3 consists of 16 residues. The V and J ends lost 1 base and 1 base respectively, with 14 bases between them. CDR1 and CDR2 from the germline V gene are MDHEN and SYDVKM. The CDR3 nucleotides read TGTGCCAGCAGTTTATATTCCGCAGGGAAGTCCTACGAGCAGTACTTC. It yields the protein CASSLYSAGKSYEQYF.